This is a list of T cell receptor beta chains from one sample in a study of blood T cells in healthy people across ages. TCRdb independently ran MiXCR on the 5' RACE reads; one entry per CDR3 protein. Here the sample spans 1.8 million or so distinct CDR3 sequences, more than 35% being singletons. Sequencing was carried out using blood. The receptors were sampled from a human donor in good health. Each CDR3 is given with its conserved first and last residue. The D gene is left open where the match is weak. Size values are once, few and many counts, or a class for expanded clones, and some rows have none.

D,V,J,size,CDR3,DNA
-,TRBV9,TRBJ2-1,few,CASSVPRGRVSYNEQFF,TGTGCCAGCAGCGTTCCCCGGGGCAGGGTGTCCTACAATGAGCAGTTCTTC
TRBD2,TRBV7-8,TRBJ2-1,few,CASSYRGGPYNEQFF,TGTGCCAGCAGCTATCGCGGGGGGCCCTACAATGAGCAGTTCTTC
-,TRBV2,TRBJ1-5,few,CASSEYDLPNQPQHF,TGTGCCAGCAGTGAATATGATCTCCCCAATCAGCCCCAGCATTTT
TRBD2,TRBV5-1,TRBJ2-1,-,CASSFSLAGLAPSEQFF,TGCGCCAGCAGCTTTTCCTTGGCGGGACTAGCTCCTAGTGAGCAGTTCTTC
-,TRBV12-5,TRBJ1-1,-,CASGLRGVGAEAFF,TGTGCTAGTGGTTTGAGAGGGGTCGGGGCTGAAGCTTTCTTT
-,TRBV2,TRBJ1-2,-,CASSYGHPNYDYTF,TGTGCCAGCAGCTACGGACACCCTAACTATGACTACACCTTC
-,TRBV29-1,TRBJ1-5,-,CSTSPGPDQPQHF,TGCAGCACGAGTCCGGGACCGGATCAGCCCCAGCATTTT
-,TRBV12-3/TRBV12-4,TRBJ2-3,many,CASTQGEDTQYF,TGTGCCAGCACCCAAGGGGAAGATACGCAGTATTTT
TRBD1,TRBV5-1,TRBJ2-3,-,CASSILTGIADTQYF,TGCGCCAGCAGCATATTGACAGGGATCGCAGATACGCAGTATTTT
-,TRBV15,TRBJ2-3,-,CATSRGLGTDTQYF,TGTGCCACCAGCAGAGGGTTGGGCACAGATACGCAGTATTTT
-,TRBV11-3,TRBJ1-2,few,CASSLVPQGWGGYTF,TGTGCCAGCAGCTTAGTCCCACAGGGTTGGGGAGGCTACACCTTC
TRBD1,TRBV28,TRBJ1-1,-,CASSLSGQFMNTEAFF,TGTGCCAGCAGTTTATCGGGACAGTTCATGAACACTGAAGCTTTCTTT
-,TRBV5-1,TRBJ2-7,few,CASSLRGGRPYEQYF,TGCGCCAGCAGCTTAAGGGGGGGACGCCCCTACGAGCAGTACTTC
TRBD1,TRBV4-3,TRBJ1-1,-,CASSQERTGEENAFF,TGCGCCAGCAGCCAAGAGCGGACAGGGGAAGAAAATGCTTTCTTT
TRBD1,TRBV3-1,TRBJ1-1,-,CASSSLRTGIPEAFF,TGTGCCAGCAGCTCCCTTAGGACAGGAATCCCCGAAGCTTTCTTT
-,TRBV10-3,TRBJ2-1,few,CATKGASGDESYNEQFF,TGTGCCACCAAAGGGGCGTCGGGGGACGAGTCCTACAATGAGCAGTTCTTC
TRBD2,TRBV7-2,TRBJ2-1,-,CASSLYSGDNEQFF,TGTGCCAGCAGCTTATATAGCGGGGACAATGAGCAGTTCTTC
TRBD1,TRBV3-1,TRBJ2-1,-,CASIPGDREYNEQFF,TGTGCCAGCATCCCAGGGGACAGGGAATACAATGAGCAGTTCTTC
-,TRBV6-2/TRBV6-3,TRBJ1-5,-,CASSYSFNRRFVQPQHF,TGTGCCAGCAGTTACTCTTTCAACAGGAGGTTTGTTCAGCCCCAGCATTTT
-,TRBV28,TRBJ2-1,few,CASTSAGTESSYNEQFF,TGTGCCAGCACCTCGGCCGGGACCGAGAGCTCCTACAATGAGCAGTTCTTC
TRBD1,TRBV4-2,TRBJ2-1,few,CASRLKTGSYNEQFF,TGTGCCAGCAGATTAAAGACAGGGTCCTACAATGAGCAGTTCTTC
TRBD1,TRBV7-8,TRBJ2-3,-,CASSLALGDRDTQYF,TGTGCCAGCAGCTTAGCGCTAGGGGACAGGGATACGCAGTATTTT
-,TRBV7-2,TRBJ2-3,-,CASSFRAGVGTDTQYF,TGTGCCAGCAGCTTCCGAGCAGGGGTTGGCACAGATACGCAGTATTTT
-,TRBV4-1,TRBJ1-2,-,CASSLPPSHYGYTF,TGCGCCAGCAGCCTCCCACCTTCCCACTATGGCTACACCTTC
TRBD1,TRBV29-1,TRBJ1-2,many,CSAGLTGPNYGYTF,TGCAGCGCTGGATTGACAGGGCCCAACTATGGCTACACCTTC
-,TRBV4-1,TRBJ2-1,-,CASSHEPVVPSEQFF,TGCGCCAGCAGCCACGAACCGGTGGTGCCTAGTGAGCAGTTCTTC
-,TRBV3-1,TRBJ2-7,once,CASSTPQAGIEQYF,TGTGCCAGCAGCACTCCTCAAGCGGGCATCGAGCAGTACTTC
-,TRBV10-3,TRBJ1-5,-,CAIRELTSGNQPQHF,TGTGCCATCAGAGAACTAACCTCCGGAAATCAGCCCCAGCATTTT
-,TRBV20-1,TRBJ2-1,-,CSAPPAYSSYNEQFF,TGCAGTGCTCCCCCGGCCTACAGCTCCTACAATGAGCAGTTCTTC
TRBD1,TRBV11-1,TRBJ2-1,-,CASSSGQGVIEQFF,TGTGCCAGCAGCTCTGGACAGGGCGTGATTGAGCAGTTCTTC
TRBD1,TRBV27,TRBJ1-1,few,CASSPRQGGRTEAFF,TGTGCCAGCAGTCCAAGACAGGGCGGAAGGACTGAAGCTTTCTTT
-,TRBV27,TRBJ2-1,few,CASGGRAKYNEQFF,TGTGCCAGCGGTGGCAGGGCCAAATACAATGAGCAGTTCTTC
-,TRBV28,TRBJ2-5,-,CASSLWGQNQETQYF,TGTGCCAGCAGTTTATGGGGGCAGAACCAAGAGACCCAGTACTTC
TRBD2,TRBV20-1,TRBJ2-4,-,CSASFLTSGALLEYF,TGCAGTGCTAGCTTTTTGACTAGCGGGGCGCTTTTGGAGTACTTC
-,TRBV13,TRBJ1-1,-,CASSLGRSGTEAFF,TGTGCCAGCAGCTTAGGCCGGAGCGGGACTGAAGCTTTCTTT
TRBD2,TRBV20-1,TRBJ2-3,-,CSARDPVGGNTDTQYF,TGCAGTGCTAGAGATCCCGTGGGGGGGAACACAGATACGCAGTATTTT
-,TRBV29-1,TRBJ2-1,-,CSVEEARYEQFF,TGCAGCGTTGAAGAGGCTAGGTATGAGCAGTTCTTC
TRBD1,TRBV12-3/TRBV12-4,TRBJ1-2,many,CASSLGTVYGYTF,TGTGCCAGCAGCTTAGGGACAGTCTATGGCTACACCTTC
TRBD2,TRBV7-2,TRBJ2-7,few,CASSLALAGGGEQYF,TGTGCCAGCAGCTTAGCTTTGGCGGGGGGAGGCGAGCAGTACTTC
TRBD2,TRBV4-3,TRBJ2-6,once,CASSQDLAGEIGANVLTF,TGCGCCAGCAGCCAAGACCTAGCGGGGGAGATTGGGGCCAACGTCCTGACTTTC
-,TRBV20-1,TRBJ1-2,-,CSAYTRIYGYTF,TGCAGTGCATACACTAGGATCTATGGCTACACCTTC
TRBD1,TRBV5-1,TRBJ2-7,-,CASRLEGQGGMLQYF,TGCGCCAGCAGATTGGAGGGACAGGGAGGTATGTTGCAGTACTTC
TRBD1,TRBV5-6,TRBJ2-7,few,CASRGIGDRGSYEQYF,TGTGCCAGCAGAGGAATCGGAGACAGGGGGTCCTACGAGCAGTACTTC
-,TRBV24-1,TRBJ2-5,-,CATSDSPTKGREETQYF,TGTGCCACCAGTGATTCCCCCACGAAGGGAAGGGAGGAGACCCAGTACTTC
-,TRBV7-2,TRBJ2-7,-,CASTVYGLGSYEQYF,TGTGCCAGCACCGTTTACGGCCTTGGCTCCTACGAGCAGTACTTC
-,TRBV10-3,TRBJ2-6,-,CAISDSGRPGANVLTF,TGTGCCATCAGTGATTCGGGGAGGCCTGGGGCCAACGTCCTGACTTTC